A selection of T cell receptor beta chains follows, all from one sample in a study of regulatory T cells in long-lasting Graves disease. TCRdb re-called the multiplex PCR reads through MiXCR, storing one row per CDR3 protein. This repertoire shows roughly 410,000 distinct CDR3 sequences, 15% found once; its top ten account for about 8.3%. These data were also filed under a second study, of T cells in Graves' hyperthyroidism and ophthalmopathy.

This material consisted of peripheral blood mononuclear cells (PBMCs), taken at new diagnosis, from a patient treated with antithyroid drugs. Receptors originate from a woman in her thirties or forties with Graves disease. Each CDR3 is given with its conserved first and last residue. A D gene is named only where the DNA matches it firmly.

J	V	D	CDR3
TRBJ1-3	TRBV12-3/TRBV12-4	.	CASSFFRDSGNTIYF
TRBJ2-7	TRBV7-2	TRBD2	CASSLGLAVGTYEQYF
TRBJ2-2	TRBV7-2	TRBD2	CASSKRLAGDGELFF
TRBJ2-3	TRBV18	.	CASSPRGRSDTQYF
TRBJ1-1	TRBV5-4	.	CASSFSTNTEAFF
TRBJ1-1	TRBV27	.	CASSFEGALGTEAFF
TRBJ1-6	TRBV11-2	.	CASSSGTGTNSPLHF
TRBJ1-3	TRBV28	.	CASSPPRDGNTIYF
TRBJ2-1	TRBV20-1	TRBD1	CSATDRVSNEQFF
TRBJ2-2	TRBV5-1	.	CASSRQTPSNTGELFF